What follows are 6 T cell receptor beta chains derived from one specimen sequenced in a study of cytomegalovirus exposure and HLA in healthy donors. The PCR ran on 60 Vbeta and 13 Jbeta primers. Assay used: immunoSEQ multiplex PCR; TCRdb lists only in-frame clones, some missing. The sample holds about 120,000 clones; about 76% are singletons and the top ten take 3.5% to 4.5%. The specimen was PBMCs. The receptors come from a woman in her thirties in good health and CMV-seronegative.

This chain uses TRBV11-2 with TRBJ2-1, with 9 positions matching TRBD1. Germline loops: CDR1 SGHAT, CDR2 FQNNGV. The CDR3 has 16 amino acids. The V and J ends lost 5 bases and 11 bases, in that order; junction bases with no gene match: 16. In DNA, the CDR3 is TGTGCCAGCAGCCCAGGCCAAAGGACAGGGGATCGTAAGCAGTTCTTC. Protein product: CASSPGQRTGDRKQFF.

The chain joins TRBV13 to TRBJ2-7; 9 bases are a match to TRBD2. The germline gives CDR1 PRHDT, CDR2 FYEKMQ (reference sequence). The CDR3 has 14 residues. Germline trimming cut 5 bases from V and 6 bases from J; bases unmatched to any gene: 8. CDR3 sequence: CASSTGTSPSEQYF. The CDR3 coding sequence is TGTGCCAGCAGCACGGGGACTAGCCCTTCCGAGCAGTACTTC.

This chain uses TRBV7-9 with TRBJ1-2; the D gene is possibly TRBD1 (6 bases). Germline assignment: CDR1 SEHNR and CDR2 FQNEAQ (reference sequence). This CDR3 is 16 amino acids long. V gave up 6 bases and J gave up 2 bases, with 19 bases separating them. The CDR3 spells CASSGGDRPLNYGYTF. CDR3 nucleotides: TGTGCCAGCAGTGGGGGCGACAGACCTCTCAACTATGGCTACACCTTC. The full variable domain, in which reference TRBV7-9 and TRBJ1-2 provide the parts outside the CDR3, is DTGVSQNPRHKITKRGQNVTFRCDPISEHNRLYWYRQTLGQGPEFLTYFQNEAQLEKSRLLSDRFSAERPKGSFSTLEIQRTEQGDSAMYLCASSGGDRPLNYGYTFGSGTRLTVV.

This rearrangement joins TRBV19 to TRBJ1-2, with D tentatively TRBD1 (6 bases). CDR1 and CDR2 from the germline V gene are LNHDA and SQIVND (reference sequence). V was shortened by 6 bases and J by 4 bases, with 9 bases between the two germline ends. The CDR3 covers 12 residues. CDR3 sequence (DNA): TGTGCCAGTAGCGCGGACAGCTATGGCTACACCTTC. It specifies CASSADSYGYTF. The whole variable domain, remainder taken from reference TRBV19 and TRBJ1-2, is DGGITQSPKYLFRKEGQNVTLSCEQNLNHDAMYWYRQDPGQGLRLIYYSQIVNDFQKGDIAEGYSVSREKKESFPLTVTSAQKNPTAFYLCASSADSYGYTFGSGTRLTVV.

The rearrangement uses TRBV6-5 and TRBJ1-1; 9 nucleotides align to TRBD1. CDR3 length: 15 residues. J gave up 5 bases and V 4 bases, and 8 bases lay outside the gene matches. Germline V gene lookup returns CDR1 MNHEY and CDR2 SVGAGI. CDR3 bases: TGTGCCAGCAGTTTAGACAGGGGGGATGATACTGAAGCTTTCTTT. The encoded protein is CASSLDRGDDTEAFF.

The table lists this clone with a few counts. The V and J genes are TRBV28 and TRBJ1-2; no reliable D call. This CDR3 has 14 amino acids. The V gene lost 5 bases and the J gene lost 8 bases, with 18 bases spanning the gap. CDR1 and CDR2 from the germline V gene are MDHEN and SYDVKM. CDR3 in amino acids: CASSPSSGVWGYTF. CDR3 nucleotides: TGTGCCAGCAGTCCCAGTTCGGGAGTTTGGGGCTACACCTTC.